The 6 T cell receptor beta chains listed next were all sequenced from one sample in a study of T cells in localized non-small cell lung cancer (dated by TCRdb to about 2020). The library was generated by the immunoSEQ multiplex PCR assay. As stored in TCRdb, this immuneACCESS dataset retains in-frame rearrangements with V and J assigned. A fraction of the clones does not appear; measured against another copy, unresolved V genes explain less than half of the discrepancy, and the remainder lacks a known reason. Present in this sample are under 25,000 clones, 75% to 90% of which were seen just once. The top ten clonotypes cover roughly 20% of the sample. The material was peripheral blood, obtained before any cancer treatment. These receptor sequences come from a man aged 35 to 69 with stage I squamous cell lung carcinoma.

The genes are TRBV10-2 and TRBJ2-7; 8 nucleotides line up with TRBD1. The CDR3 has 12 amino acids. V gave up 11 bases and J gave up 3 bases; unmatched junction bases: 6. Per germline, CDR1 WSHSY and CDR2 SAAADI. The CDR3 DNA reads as TGCGCCGCAGGACAGGGACGCTACGAGCAGTACTTC. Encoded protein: CAAGQGRYEQYF.

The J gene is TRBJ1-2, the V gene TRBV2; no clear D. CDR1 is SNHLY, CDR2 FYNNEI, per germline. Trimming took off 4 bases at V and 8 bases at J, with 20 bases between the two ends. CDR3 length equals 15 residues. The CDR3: CASSGISDRFKGYTF. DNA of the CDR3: TGTGCCAGCAGTGGGATATCGGACCGGTTCAAGGGCTACACCTTC. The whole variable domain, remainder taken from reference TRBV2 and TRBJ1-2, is EPEVTQTPSHQVTQMGQEVILRCVPISNHLYFYWYRQILGQKVEFLVSFYNNEISEKSEIFDDQFSVERPDGSNFTLKIRSTKLEDSAMYFCASSGISDRFKGYTFGSGTRLTVV.

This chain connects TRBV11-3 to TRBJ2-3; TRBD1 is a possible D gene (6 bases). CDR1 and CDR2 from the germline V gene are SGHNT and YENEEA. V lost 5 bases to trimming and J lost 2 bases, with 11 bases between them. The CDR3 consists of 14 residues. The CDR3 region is CASSMGHITDTQYF. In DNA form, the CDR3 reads TGTGCCAGCAGCATGGGACACATCACAGATACGCAGTATTTT.

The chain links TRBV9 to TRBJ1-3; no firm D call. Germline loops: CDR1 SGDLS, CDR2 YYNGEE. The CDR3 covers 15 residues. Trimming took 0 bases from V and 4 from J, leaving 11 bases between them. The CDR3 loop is CASSVEYRGGNTIYF. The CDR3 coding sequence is TGTGCCAGCAGCGTAGAGTACAGAGGCGGAAACACCATATATTTT.

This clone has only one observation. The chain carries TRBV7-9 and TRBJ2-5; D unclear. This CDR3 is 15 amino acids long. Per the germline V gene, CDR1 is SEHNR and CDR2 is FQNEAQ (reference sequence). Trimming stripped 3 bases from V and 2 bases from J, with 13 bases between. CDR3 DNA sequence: TGTGCCAGCAGCTTGTCGTCCTCGGTACAAGAGACCCAGTACTTC. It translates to CASSLSSSVQETQYF. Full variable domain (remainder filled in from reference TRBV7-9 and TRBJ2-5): DTGVSQNPRHKITKRGQNVTFRCDPISEHNRLYWYRQTLGQGPEFLTYFQNEAQLEKSRLLSDRFSAERPKGSFSTLEIQRTEQGDSAMYLCASSLSSSVQETQYFGPGTRLLVL.

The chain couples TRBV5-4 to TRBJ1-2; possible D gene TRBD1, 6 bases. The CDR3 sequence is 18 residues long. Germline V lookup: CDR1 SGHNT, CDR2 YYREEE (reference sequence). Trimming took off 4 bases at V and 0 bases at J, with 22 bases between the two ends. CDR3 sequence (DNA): TGTGCCAGCAGCGGACTCTTCGGGACACCGCTTTCTAACTATGGCTACACCTTC. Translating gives CASSGLFGTPLSNYGYTF. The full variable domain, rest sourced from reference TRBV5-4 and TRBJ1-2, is ETGVTQSPTHLIKTRGQQVTLRCSSQSGHNTVSWYQQALGQGPQFIFQYYREEENGRGNFPPRFSGLQFPNYSSELNVNALELDDSALYLCASSGLFGTPLSNYGYTFGSGTRLTVV.